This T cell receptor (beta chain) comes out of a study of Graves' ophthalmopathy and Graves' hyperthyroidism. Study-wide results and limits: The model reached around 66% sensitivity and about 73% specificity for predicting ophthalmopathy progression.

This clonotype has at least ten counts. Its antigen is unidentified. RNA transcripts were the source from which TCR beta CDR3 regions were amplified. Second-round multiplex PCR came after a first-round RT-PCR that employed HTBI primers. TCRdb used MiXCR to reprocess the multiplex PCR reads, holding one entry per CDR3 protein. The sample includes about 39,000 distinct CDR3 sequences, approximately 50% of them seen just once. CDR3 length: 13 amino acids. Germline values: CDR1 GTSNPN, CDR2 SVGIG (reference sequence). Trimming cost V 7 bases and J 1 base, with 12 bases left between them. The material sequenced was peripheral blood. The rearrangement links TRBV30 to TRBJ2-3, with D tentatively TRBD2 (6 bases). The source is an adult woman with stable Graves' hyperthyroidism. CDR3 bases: TGTGCCTCTCGAATAGCGGGCACAGATACGCAGTATTTT. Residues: CASRIAGTDTQYF.